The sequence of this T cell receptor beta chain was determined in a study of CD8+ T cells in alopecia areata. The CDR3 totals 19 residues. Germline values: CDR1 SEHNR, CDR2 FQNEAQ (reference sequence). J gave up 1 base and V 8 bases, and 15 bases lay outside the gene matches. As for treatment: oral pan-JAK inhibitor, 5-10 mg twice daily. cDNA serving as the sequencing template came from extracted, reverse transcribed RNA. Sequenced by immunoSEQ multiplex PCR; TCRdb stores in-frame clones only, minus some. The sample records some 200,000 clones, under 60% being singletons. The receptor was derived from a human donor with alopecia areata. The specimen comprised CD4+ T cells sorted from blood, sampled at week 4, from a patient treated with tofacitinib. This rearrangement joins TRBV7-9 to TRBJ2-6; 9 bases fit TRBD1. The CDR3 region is CASCPNRPQGASGANVLTF. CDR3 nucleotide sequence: TGTGCCAGCTGCCCCAACCGACCACAGGGGGCATCTGGGGCCAACGTCCTGACTTTC. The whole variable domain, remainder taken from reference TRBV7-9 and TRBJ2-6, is DTGVSQNPRHKITKRGQNVTFRCDPISEHNRLYWYRQTLGQGPEFLTYFQNEAQLEKSRLLSDRFSAERPKGSFSTLEIQRTEQGDSAMYLCASCPNRPQGASGANVLTFGAGSRLTVL.